These 4 T cell receptor beta chains came from one sample sequenced in a study of T cells after yellow fever vaccination. TCRdb itself ran the 5' RACE reads through MiXCR, one entry per CDR3 protein. The data show 400,000 or so distinct CDR3 sequences, with more than 5.5% seen just once and approximately 15% held by the top ten. The sample here was PBMCs, taken 5 days after the yellow fever booster vaccination. These receptors came from a young man who received the YFV17D yellow fever vaccine.

This clonotype was observed many times. This chain connects TRBV9 to TRBJ2-1; no firm D call. CDR3 length: 14 residues. Trimming stripped 0 bases from V and 4 bases from J, with 8 bases between. The germline V gene has CDR1 SGDLS and CDR2 YYNGEE. The CDR3 nucleotides are TGTGCCAGCAGCGTAGCACAAGGGTACAATGAGCAGTTCTTC. Residues: CASSVAQGYNEQFF.

This clonotype appeared many times. The genes are TRBV20-1 and TRBJ2-3; 9 positions agree with TRBD2. Trimming took 4 bases from V and 5 from J; bases not matched to a gene: 7. The CDR3 has 14 residues. The germline V gene encodes CDR1 DFQATT and CDR2 SNEGSKA (reference sequence). CDR3 DNA sequence: TGCAGTGCTACCTCGGCGGGAGGGGAAGATACGCAGTATTTT. This translates into CSATSAGGEDTQYF.

V usage is TRBV28 and J usage is TRBJ1-5, with D possibly matching TRBD1 (5 bases). This CDR3 has 13 residues. Germline V CDR1 and CDR2: MDHEN, SYDVKM. V was shortened by 7 bases and J by 6 bases, with 13 bases between the two germline ends. CDR3 amino acids: CASNWGRIQPQHF. CDR3 nucleotides: TGTGCCAGCAATTGGGGGAGAATTCAGCCCCAGCATTTT. Looking up the rest from reference TRBV28 and TRBJ1-5 gives the full variable domain: DVKVTQSSRYLVKRTGEKVFLECVQDMDHENMFWYRQDPGLGLRLIYFSYDVKMKEKGDIPEGYSVSREKKERFSLILESASTNQTSMYLCASNWGRIQPQHFGDGTRLSIL.

This clonotype was recorded a few times. The DNA of the CDR3 is TGTGCCAGCAGCGCTACAGGGGCCCACGAGCAGTACTTC. This codes for CASSATGAHEQYF. This chain connects TRBV6-1 to TRBJ2-7, with TRBD1 matching 7 bases. V lost 6 bases and J lost 5; bases outside the gene matches: 7. Germline CDR1 and CDR2: MNHNS and SASEGT. The CDR3 consists of 13 residues.